Shown below are 10 T cell receptor beta chains from a single sample sequenced in a study of graft-versus-host responses after intestinal transplantation. The table came from immunoSEQ multiplex PCR; TCRdb's copy has only in-frame clones and leaves some out. The table records tens of thousands of clones, around nine tenths of them present only once. These receptors' targets are unknown. The sample here was unstimulated CD4+ T cells sorted from spleen or lymph node cells, taken before intestinal transplant. The receptors come from a human donor who received an intestinal transplant.

This rearrangement joins TRBV2 to TRBJ2-1; D is perhaps TRBD2 (5 bases). V was clipped by 6 bases and J by 4 bases, with 10 bases between them. Germline values: CDR1 SNHLY, CDR2 FYNNEI. The CDR3 covers 13 residues. The CDR3 sequence is CASRAGGYNEQFF. DNA for the CDR3: TGTGCCAGCAGGGCGGGCGGGTACAATGAGCAGTTCTTC.

The V call is TRBV28, the J call TRBJ2-1; 7 nucleotides agree with TRBD1. CDR1 and CDR2 (germline): MDHEN, SYDVKM. This CDR3 is 15 amino acids long. The junction had 11 bases not matched to a gene; V was cut back by 4 bases and J by 8 bases. CDR3 DNA sequence: TGTGCCAGCAGTTCAGTCGGGACAGCTTGGGATGAGCAGTTCTTC. Translation gives CASSSVGTAWDEQFF.

The chain recombines TRBV9 with TRBJ1-5; 7 nucleotides align to TRBD1. J gave up 1 base and V 4 bases, and 2 bases lay outside the gene matches. The CDR3 has 14 residues. The germline V gene encodes CDR1 SGDLS and CDR2 YYNGEE. CDR3 sequence: CASSTGESNQPQHF. The CDR3 nucleotides read TGTGCCAGCAGCACAGGGGAGAGCAATCAGCCCCAGCATTTT.

The chain joins TRBV6-1 to TRBJ2-1; a possible D gene is TRBD2 (6 bases). The CDR3 runs to 16 residues. Trimming took 2 bases from V and 4 from J, leaving 15 bases between them. CDR1 is MNHNS and CDR2 is SASEGT in the germline V gene. DNA of the CDR3: TGTGCCAGCAGTGAAACCGGGACTCCTCGTTACAATGAGCAGTTCTTC. The encoded protein is CASSETGTPRYNEQFF.

The CDR3 region is CAWSVGDYEQYF. In nucleotides, the CDR3 is TGTGCCTGGAGTGTAGGGGACTACGAGCAGTACTTC. The V call is TRBV30, the J call TRBJ2-7, with D perhaps TRBD1 (5 bases). The length of the CDR3 is 12 residues. Germline V gives CDR1 GTSNPN, CDR2 SVGIG (reference sequence). Trimming shortened V by 0 bases and J by 3 bases, and 6 bases separated the two germline ends.

This clone was recorded once. At the DNA level, this CDR3 is encoded by other sequences in the same sample as well. V usage is TRBV5-4 and J usage is TRBJ1-3; TRBD1 is a possible D gene (5 bases). Germline V CDR1 and CDR2: SGHNT, YYREEE (reference sequence). This CDR3 contains 14 residues. The V gene lost 4 bases and the J gene lost 0 bases, with 8 bases spanning the gap. The CDR3 spells CASSLDSSGNTIYF. CDR3 sequence (DNA): TGTGCCAGCAGCCTTGACAGCTCTGGAAACACCATATATTTT.

This clone was observed a handful of times. The rearrangement links TRBV19 to TRBJ2-2, with D hard to call. Germline CDR1 and CDR2: LNHDA and SQIVND (reference sequence). The CDR3 has 15 amino acids. The ends were cut back, 5 bases at V and 7 bases at J, with 17 bases in the middle. DNA of the CDR3: TGTGCCAGTAGTCCAGTGGAGCGACGGATCGGGGAGCTGTTTTTT. It specifies CASSPVERRIGELFF.

This clone showed up just once. As DNA, the CDR3 is TGTGCCAGCAGTTCACCCGGGACAGTCCATAGGGAGACCCAGTACTTC. This sequence encodes CASSSPGTVHRETQYF. V gene TRBV28 combines with J gene TRBJ2-5; 7 positions match TRBD1. The germline V gene encodes CDR1 MDHEN and CDR2 SYDVKM. This CDR3 is 16 amino acids long. The trim removed 4 bases at V and 5 bases at J, leaving 13 bases unmatched.

This chain uses TRBV14 with TRBJ1-2; D gene uncertain. Germline CDR1 reads SGHDN; CDR2 reads FVKESK. The CDR3 contains 16 residues. V shed 5 bases and J shed 0 bases, with 16 bases lying between them. The CDR3 DNA reads as TGTGCCAGCAGCTCCTTAACGGGAAAAGCTAACTATGGCTACACCTTC. It yields the protein CASSSLTGKANYGYTF. The full variable domain, rest sourced from reference TRBV14 and TRBJ1-2, is EAGVTQFPSHSVIEKGQTVTLRCDPISGHDNLYWYRRVMGKEIKFLLHFVKESKQDESGMPNNRFLAERTGGTYSTLKVQPAELEDSGVYFCASSSLTGKANYGYTFGSGTRLTVV.

V is TRBV6-6 and J is TRBJ1-2; 8 positions agree with TRBD1. This CDR3 spans 16 amino acids. The V segment lost 0 bases and the J segment 4 bases; nucleotides outside the gene matches: 7. CDR1 is MNHNY, CDR2 SVGAGI, per germline (reference sequence). The CDR3 sequence is CASSYSAGGPLYGYTF. CDR3 bases: TGTGCCAGCAGTTACTCGGCAGGGGGCCCTCTCTATGGCTACACCTTC.